This T cell receptor beta chain was profiled in a study of vaccination effects on CD4 cells after COVID-19. Study information: Pools of viral peptides were used by the ViraFEST assay to expand antigen-specific CD4+ T cells ahead of sequencing. Post-vaccine sampling occurred a median 72 days after the second dose. PBMC cultures contained about 2 million cells per well, approximately 9.2 IU/ml IL-2 and around 9.6 ug/ml peptides. Study findings and constraints: Clonal contraction was marked in infection- and vaccine-induced clones late after vaccination.

From germline, CDR1 is ENHRY and CDR2 SYGVKD. Trimming removed 11 bases from V and 2 bases from J, with 15 bases in between. The CDR3 has 13 residues. Details on this clone: What it binds is unknown.

Data came from immunoSEQ multiplex PCR; TCRdb stores just in-frame clones and leaves some out. The table lists 25,000 to 35,000 clones, 74% of them singletons. At the end of roughly ten days of culture, CD4+ T cells were isolated. Of the BNT162b2 and mRNA-1273 vaccines, participants received two doses of one or the other. The specimen was CD4+ T cells from PBMCs cultured without peptide, collected after COVID-19 vaccination. This receptor was taken from a human donor who received a COVID-19 vaccine. The chain has TRBV10-3 and TRBJ1-1; possible D gene TRBD1, 5 bases. This CDR3 is CAAKPGLNTEAFF. The CDR3 DNA sequence: TGTGCCGCCAAGCCAGGGCTTAACACTGAAGCTTTCTTT.